Below, 9 T cell receptor beta chains from the same sample are listed, as sequenced in a study of blood T cell repertoires in COVID-19. Some clones are missing from TCRdb's copy, which holds only in-frame ones; the method was immunoSEQ multiplex PCR. The sample shows 55,000 to 80,000 clones, approximately 79% of them seen only once. What was sequenced was peripheral blood. The receptors were sampled from a woman older than 75 with active or convalescent COVID-19.

V usage is TRBV29-1 and J usage is TRBJ1-5, with TRBD1 identical over 8 bases. CDR1 and CDR2 from the germline V gene are SQVTM and ANQGSEA. The CDR3 totals 13 residues. The junction had 5 bases not matched to a gene; V was cut back by 7 bases and J by 3 bases. The CDR3 DNA reads as TGCAGCGCCTCGGGACAGGACAATCAGCCCCAGCATTTT. This gives the protein CSASGQDNQPQHF.

The rearrangement joins TRBV6-6 to TRBJ1-6, with 10 bases lining up with TRBD1. With V trimmed by 5 bases and J by 5 bases, 9 bases remained unmatched. The CDR3 runs to 17 residues. The V gene's germline CDR1 is MNHNY and CDR2 SVGAGI (reference sequence). The CDR3 region is CASSPTAGTGDNSPLHF. The CDR3 DNA is TGTGCCAGCAGTCCGACCGCCGGGACAGGGGATAATTCACCCCTCCACTTT.

The rearrangement uses TRBV19 and TRBJ1-2; 8 bases agree with TRBD1. Looked up from germline, CDR1 is LNHDA and CDR2 is SQIVND (reference sequence). The CDR3 has 16 residues. V lost 6 bases to trimming and J lost 2 bases; unmatched junction nucleotides: 11. The CDR3 coding sequence is TGTGCCAGTAGCCTCGACAGGGGAACATCAAACTATGGCTACACCTTC. This translates into CASSLDRGTSNYGYTF.

The chain joins TRBV6-6 to TRBJ1-5; D gene uncertain. This CDR3 is built from 13 residues. Germline lookup yields CDR1 MNHNY and CDR2 SVGAGI (reference sequence). V lost 0 bases and J lost 7, with 7 bases in between. DNA for the CDR3: TGTGCCAGCAGTTACTCGTTATTACAGCCCCAGCATTTT. Residues: CASSYSLLQPQHF.

Written as DNA, the CDR3 is TGTGCCTGGAGTGTACCGGAGTATAGCAATCAGCCCCAGCATTTT. Translating gives CAWSVPEYSNQPQHF. V and J are TRBV30 and TRBJ1-5; D gene ambiguous. Trimming removed 0 bases from V and 0 bases from J, with 9 bases in between. Per germline, CDR1 GTSNPN and CDR2 SVGIG (reference sequence). The CDR3 has 15 amino acids.

The CDR3 sequence: CASSVVGSGGANTGELFF. In nucleotides, the CDR3 is TGTGCCAGCAGCGTAGTTGGTAGCGGGGGGGCGAACACCGGGGAGCTGTTTTTT. The chain employs TRBV9 and TRBJ2-2; the match to TRBD2 covers 11 bases. CDR1 SGDLS and CDR2 YYNGEE come from the germline V gene. The CDR3 covers 18 residues. J was trimmed by 0 bases and V by 0 bases; bases with no gene match: 4.

J is TRBJ1-1 and V is TRBV5-1, with 10 nucleotides matching TRBD1. The CDR3 runs to 13 residues. The V and J ends lost 4 bases and 7 bases, in that order; junction bases with no gene match: 4. In germline, CDR1 is SGHRS, CDR2 YFSETQ. This chain's CDR3 is CASSHRDRGEAFF. CDR3 in DNA: TGCGCCAGCAGCCACCGGGACAGGGGTGAAGCTTTCTTT.

V and J are TRBV18 and TRBJ1-1, with TRBD1 matching over 7 bases. V was pared by 2 bases and J by 5 bases, with 5 bases of the junction left unmatched. CDR1 is KGHSH and CDR2 is LQKENI in the germline V gene. The CDR3 covers 14 residues. This CDR3 reads CASSPGQVWTEAFF. CDR3 nucleotide sequence: TGTGCCAGCTCACCAGGACAGGTGTGGACTGAAGCTTTCTTT.

This chain links TRBV11-2 with TRBJ2-7; 7 positions match TRBD2. This CDR3 spans 14 amino acids. Germline lookup yields CDR1 SGHAT and CDR2 FQNNGV. V trimming: 1 base; J trimming: 6 bases; junction bases outside the gene matches: 6. The CDR3 DNA is TGTGCCAGCAGCTTAGGAGCGGGGTTGGGCGAGCAGTACTTC. Translating it yields CASSLGAGLGEQYF.